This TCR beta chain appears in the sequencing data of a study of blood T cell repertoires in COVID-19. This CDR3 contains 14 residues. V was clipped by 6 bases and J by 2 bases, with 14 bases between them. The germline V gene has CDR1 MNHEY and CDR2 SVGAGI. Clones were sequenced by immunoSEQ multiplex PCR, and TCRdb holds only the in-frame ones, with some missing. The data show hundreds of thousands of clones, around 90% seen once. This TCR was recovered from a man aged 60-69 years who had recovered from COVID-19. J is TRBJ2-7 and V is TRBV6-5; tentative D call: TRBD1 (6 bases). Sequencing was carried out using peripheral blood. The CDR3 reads CASRGTPFPYEQYF. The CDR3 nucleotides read TGTGCCAGCAGGGGGACACCTTTCCCCTACGAGCAGTACTTC.